This T cell receptor (beta chain) was captured by sequencing in a study of T cells in Graves' hyperthyroidism and ophthalmopathy. Overall study results and limits: Stable hyperthyroidism was told apart from ophthalmopathy by a model built on 13 V-J features. Most clonotypes that expanded in the thyroid above 0.001 also showed up in blood.

PBMCs came from roughly 10 ml fresh peripheral blood. This clonotype came up a few times. The target antigen is unknown. TCR beta CDR3 region amplification was performed from RNA transcripts. The primer set for the first-round RT-PCR of the TCR CDR3 was HTBI. TCRdb reprocessed the multiplex PCR reads via MiXCR and lists one record per CDR3 protein. This table holds a few hundred thousand distinct CDR3 sequences, 16% found once. Unmatched junction bases numbered 10, after V lost 5 bases and J lost 7 bases. Germline lookup yields CDR1 SGHRS and CDR2 YFSETQ. The CDR3 is made up of 15 amino acids. The sequence derives from a woman aged 40 to 49 with Graves' ophthalmopathy. Material: blood. The chain carries TRBV5-1 and TRBJ2-1; 9 bases align to TRBD1. CDR3 DNA: TGCGCCAGCAGACCGGGGACAGGGCCGGGGAATGAGCAGTTCTTC. It yields the protein CASRPGTGPGNEQFF.